Listed below are T cell receptor beta chains from one sample, sequenced in a study of CD8 T cells in ankylosing spondylitis. Via MiXCR, TCRdb re-called the 5' RACE reads, giving one row per CDR3 protein. This table holds roughly 150,000 distinct CDR3 sequences, 9.8% found once. The sample was blood, either unsorted or a sorted T cell fraction (not recorded which). These receptors came from a female donor with ankylosing spondylitis or in good health (not recorded which). CDR3s include the opening cysteine and the closing phenylalanine or tryptophan. D genes are given only for firm matches. The size field is filled for only some rows; it gives once, few, many or a size class.

cdr3_aa: CASQPPEETQYF
cdr3_nt: TGTGCCAGCCAGCCCCCAGAAGAGACCCAGTACTTC
clone_size: .
v_call: TRBV11-2
d_call: .
j_call: TRBJ2-5

cdr3_aa: CTSSQGDLGTETQYF
cdr3_nt: TGCACCAGCAGCCAAGGTGATCTGGGGACAGAGACCCAGTACTTC
clone_size: .
v_call: TRBV1
d_call: .
j_call: TRBJ2-5

cdr3_aa: CASSLEGMFYNEQFF
cdr3_nt: TGTGCCAGCAGTTTAGAGGGCATGTTCTACAATGAGCAGTTCTTC
clone_size: few
v_call: TRBV28
d_call: .
j_call: TRBJ2-1

cdr3_aa: CASSQDPSSPGAYNEQFF
cdr3_nt: TGCGCCAGCAGCCAAGATCCAAGCTCCCCGGGGGCCTACAATGAGCAGTTCTTC
clone_size: .
v_call: TRBV4-3
d_call: .
j_call: TRBJ2-1

cdr3_aa: CASSVLSGRAGRSTDTQYF
cdr3_nt: TGTGCCAGCAGCGTCCTTAGCGGGAGGGCCGGACGTAGCACAGATACGCAGTATTTT
clone_size: .
v_call: TRBV9
d_call: TRBD2
j_call: TRBJ2-3

cdr3_aa: CASPRGRDYNEQFF
cdr3_nt: TGTGCCAGCCCCCGCGGGAGGGATTACAATGAGCAGTTCTTC
clone_size: few
v_call: TRBV2
d_call: TRBD2
j_call: TRBJ2-1

cdr3_aa: CASSFVGNNEQFF
cdr3_nt: TGTGCCAGCAGCTTCGTGGGGAACAATGAGCAGTTCTTC
clone_size: .
v_call: TRBV7-9
d_call: .
j_call: TRBJ2-1

cdr3_aa: CASSLGGFHEQYF
cdr3_nt: TGTGCCAGCAGCTTAGGTGGGTTCCACGAGCAGTACTTC
clone_size: many
v_call: TRBV7-9
d_call: .
j_call: TRBJ2-7

cdr3_aa: CASSLGAGHNEQFF
cdr3_nt: TGTGCCAGCAGTCTCGGGGCGGGTCACAATGAGCAGTTCTTC
clone_size: .
v_call: TRBV6-1
d_call: .
j_call: TRBJ2-1

cdr3_aa: CASGHGAGGPYEQYF
cdr3_nt: TGCGCCAGCGGTCACGGGGCGGGAGGGCCCTACGAGCAGTACTTC
clone_size: few
v_call: TRBV4-3
d_call: TRBD2
j_call: TRBJ2-7

cdr3_aa: CASSHRGGQPQHF
cdr3_nt: TGCGCCAGCAGCCATCGGGGAGGGCAGCCCCAGCATTTT
clone_size: few
v_call: TRBV4-1
d_call: .
j_call: TRBJ1-5

cdr3_aa: CASTDDRGETQYF
cdr3_nt: TGTGCCAGCACCGACGACAGGGGTGAGACCCAGTACTTC
clone_size: .
v_call: TRBV11-2
d_call: TRBD1
j_call: TRBJ2-5

cdr3_aa: CASSFYPVDTQYF
cdr3_nt: TGTGCCAGCAGTTTCTACCCTGTCGATACGCAGTATTTT
clone_size: .
v_call: TRBV27
d_call: .
j_call: TRBJ2-3

cdr3_aa: CASSDSASGKLYEQYF
cdr3_nt: TGTGCCAGCAGTGACTCGGCTAGCGGGAAGCTATACGAGCAGTACTTC
clone_size: few
v_call: TRBV6-4
d_call: TRBD2
j_call: TRBJ2-7

cdr3_aa: CASRLAGVANEQFF
cdr3_nt: TGTGCCAGCAGATTAGCGGGAGTGGCTAATGAGCAGTTCTTC
clone_size: many
v_call: TRBV2
d_call: TRBD2
j_call: TRBJ2-1

cdr3_aa: CASSLIKGFGEKLFF
cdr3_nt: TGTGCCAGCAGTTTGATAAAGGGTTTCGGAGAAAAACTGTTTTTT
clone_size: few
v_call: TRBV27
d_call: .
j_call: TRBJ1-4

cdr3_aa: CASGPGPNYGYTF
cdr3_nt: TGTGCCAGCGGCCCCGGGCCCAACTATGGCTACACCTTC
clone_size: .
v_call: TRBV4-2
d_call: .
j_call: TRBJ1-2

cdr3_aa: CASSVAGAIDTQYF
cdr3_nt: TGTGCCAGCAGCGTAGCGGGAGCGATAGATACGCAGTATTTT
clone_size: few
v_call: TRBV9
d_call: .
j_call: TRBJ2-3

cdr3_aa: CSVETVALGSNVLTF
cdr3_nt: TGCAGCGTTGAGACCGTAGCTCTGGGGTCCAACGTCCTGACTTTC
clone_size: many
v_call: TRBV29-1
d_call: .
j_call: TRBJ2-6

cdr3_aa: CASASLDSRQETQYF
cdr3_nt: TGTGCCAGCGCCTCTCTGGACAGCCGGCAGGAGACCCAGTACTTC
clone_size: few
v_call: TRBV7-6
d_call: .
j_call: TRBJ2-5

cdr3_aa: CASSLAARGEETQYF
cdr3_nt: TGTGCCAGCAGTTTAGCGGCCAGAGGAGAGGAGACCCAGTACTTC
clone_size: many
v_call: TRBV12-3/TRBV12-4
d_call: .
j_call: TRBJ2-5

cdr3_aa: CASSLVGPTDGYTF
cdr3_nt: TGCGCCAGCAGCTTGGTGGGCCCTACGGATGGCTACACCTTC
clone_size: few
v_call: TRBV5-1
d_call: .
j_call: TRBJ1-2

cdr3_aa: CASRPRDYPYNEQFF
cdr3_nt: TGTGCCAGCAGACCCCGGGACTACCCTTACAATGAGCAGTTCTTC
clone_size: .
v_call: TRBV28
d_call: TRBD2
j_call: TRBJ2-1

cdr3_aa: CACATSSYNEQFF
cdr3_nt: TGTGCCTGCGCAACTAGCTCCTACAATGAGCAGTTCTTC
clone_size: many
v_call: TRBV30
d_call: .
j_call: TRBJ2-1

cdr3_aa: CASSPGLGLSYEQYF
cdr3_nt: TGTGCCAGCAGTCCCGGACTAGGTCTCTCCTACGAGCAGTACTTC
clone_size: .
v_call: TRBV7-2
d_call: TRBD2
j_call: TRBJ2-7

cdr3_aa: CASSPKRGSSYNEQFF
cdr3_nt: TGTGCCAGCAGCCCTAAGCGTGGTAGCTCCTACAATGAGCAGTTCTTC
clone_size: .
v_call: TRBV7-9
d_call: .
j_call: TRBJ2-1

cdr3_aa: CASRISGTTDTQYF
cdr3_nt: TGTGCCAGCAGGATTAGCGGAACCACAGATACGCAGTATTTT
clone_size: many
v_call: TRBV12-3/TRBV12-4
d_call: .
j_call: TRBJ2-3